The 28 T cell receptor beta chains below come from one sample, sequenced in a study of CD8 T cells in Susac syndrome. RNA, at about 0.45 to 1 ug, was reverse transcribed with random hexamers. TCRdb used MiXCR to reprocess the immunoSEQ multiplex PCR reads, holding one entry per CDR3 protein. The sample contains some 65,000 distinct CDR3 sequences, 85% to 95% of which appear only once. Sequenced: CD8+ T cells from PBMCs. Receptors originate from a human donor with multiple sclerosis.

This rearrangement joins TRBV30 to TRBJ2-7; unclear D gene. V lost 1 base and J 6 bases, leaving 10 bases between the germline ends. The CDR3 has 12 amino acids. Looked up from germline, CDR1 is GTSNPN and CDR2 is SVGIG (reference sequence). The CDR3 spells CAWSGGELEQYF. The DNA for the CDR3 is TGTGCCTGGAGTGGTGGGGAACTCGAGCAGTACTTC.

This chain connects TRBV9 to TRBJ2-7; D might be TRBD1 (6 bases). The CDR3 length is 15 residues. V was trimmed by 4 bases and J by 2 bases, leaving 16 bases between them. Germline CDR1 and CDR2: SGDLS and YYNGEE. CDR3 nucleotide sequence: TGTGCCAGCAGCCCCCGGGCAGGGGCCACCTACGAGCAGTACTTC. This gives the protein CASSPRAGATYEQYF.

The V and J genes are TRBV27 and TRBJ2-7; D is possibly TRBD1 (6 bases). The CDR3 totals 15 residues. Trimming took off 5 bases at V and 5 bases at J, with 19 bases between the two ends. Germline CDR1 is MNHEY and CDR2 is SMNVEV (reference sequence). The CDR3 spells CASSVLQGPGHEQYF. The CDR3 DNA follows: TGTGCCAGCAGTGTCCTACAGGGACCGGGCCACGAGCAGTACTTC.

The chain couples TRBV5-1 to TRBJ1-2, with D possibly matching TRBD1 (5 bases). V was trimmed by 4 bases and J by 3 bases, leaving 13 bases between them. The CDR3 loop spans 14 amino acids. Looked up from germline, CDR1 is SGHRS and CDR2 is YFSETQ. CDR3 nucleotide sequence: TGCGCCAGCAGCCCAGTCGACAGTTACTATGGCTACACCTTC. It yields the protein CASSPVDSYYGYTF.

The rearrangement uses TRBV20-1 and TRBJ2-7, with D maybe TRBD2 (5 bases). Trimming left V 6 bases short and J 2 bases short, with 14 bases between. Germline CDR1 DFQATT, CDR2 SNEGSKA (reference sequence). The CDR3 sequence is 13 residues long. The CDR3 DNA reads TGCAGTGCCCCAGCCCCGAGGGCCTACGAGCAGTACTTC. Translation gives CSAPAPRAYEQYF.

The chain has TRBV7-2 and TRBJ2-5, with 7 nucleotides matching TRBD2. With 5 bases clipped from V and 4 bases from J, the junction kept 10 bases outside the gene matches. Germline CDR1 is SGHTA and CDR2 is FQGNSA. This CDR3 has 15 amino acids. The CDR3 is CASSRTSAERETQYF. In DNA form, the CDR3 reads TGTGCCAGCAGCCGCACTAGCGCGGAGCGAGAGACCCAGTACTTC. Supplemented by reference TRBV7-2 and TRBJ2-5, the full variable domain reads GAGVSQSPSNKVTEKGKDVELRCDPISGHTALYWYRQSLGQGLEFLIYFQGNSAPDKSGLPSDRFSAERTGGSVSTLTIQRTQQEDSAVYLCASSRTSAERETQYFGPGTRLLVL.

J is TRBJ2-7 and V is TRBV29-1; D is uncertain. The CDR3 is made up of 12 amino acids. V was cut by 2 bases and J by 3 bases, with 8 bases left in between. Germline V gene data show CDR1 as SQVTM and CDR2 as ANQGSEA. Here the CDR3 DNA reads TGCAGCGTTGAAAACCTTAACTACGAGCAGTACTTC. Its translation: CSVENLNYEQYF.

The V gene is TRBV27, the J gene TRBJ2-1, with TRBD1 matching over 10 bases. CDR1 and CDR2 (germline): MNHEY, SMNVEV (reference sequence). CDR3 length: 14 amino acids. Trimming at V came to 6 bases and at J to 8 bases, leaving 7 bases not matched to a gene. The DNA of the CDR3 is TGTGCCAGCAGCCGGGACAGGGGCTGGGATGAGCAGTTCTTC. As protein: CASSRDRGWDEQFF.

The genes are TRBV9 and TRBJ1-1; tentatively, D is TRBD1 (5 bases). Trimming removed 0 bases at V and 0 bases at J, with 12 bases between. This CDR3 spans 16 amino acids. In germline, CDR1 is SGDLS, CDR2 YYNGEE. CDR3 region: CASSVARGEMNTEAFF. As DNA, the CDR3 is TGTGCCAGCAGCGTAGCCCGGGGGGAGATGAACACTGAAGCTTTCTTT.

In this sample, this clonotype turned up once. The genes are TRBV19 and TRBJ2-5; D ambiguous. Germline V gene lookup returns CDR1 LNHDA and CDR2 SQIVND (reference sequence). V was cut by 5 bases and J by 2 bases, with 9 bases left in between. This CDR3 region has 13 residues. CDR3 residues: CASSPVPQETQYF. CDR3 nucleotides: TGTGCCAGTAGTCCCGTCCCGCAAGAGACCCAGTACTTC.

The rearrangement joins TRBV5-4 to TRBJ2-5; no clear D. Germline V gene lookup returns CDR1 SGHNT and CDR2 YYREEE (reference sequence). Trimming took off 2 bases at V and 2 bases at J, with 7 bases between the two ends. The CDR3 is 13 amino acids. In DNA form, the CDR3 reads TGTGCCAGCAGCTTCTACAATCAAGAGACCCAGTACTTC. Amino acids: CASSFYNQETQYF.

V and J are TRBV12-3 or TRBV12-4 and TRBJ1-5, with a weak D call TRBD1 (5 bases). Trimming pared 3 bases from V and 5 bases from J, leaving 8 bases between. This CDR3 is 13 amino acids long. The CDR3 coding sequence is TGTGCCAGCAGTTTGCTGGGGGATCAGCCCCAGCATTTT. Protein: CASSLLGDQPQHF.

Here the CDR3 DNA reads TGTGCCAGTAGATCAGACAGGGTCGCTCAGCCCCAGCATTTT. It yields the protein CASRSDRVAQPQHF. The chain combines TRBV19 with TRBJ1-5, with 7 bases identical to TRBD1. The CDR3 consists of 14 residues. Trimming removed 6 bases from V and 6 bases from J; junction bases left unmatched: 8. Germline V gene sequence: CDR1 LNHDA, CDR2 SQIVND (reference sequence).

The chain has TRBV15 and TRBJ2-3, with D maybe TRBD2 (6 bases). CDR3 length equals 13 residues. Germline assignment: CDR1 LNHNV and CDR2 YYDKDF (reference sequence). V was trimmed by 3 bases and J by 6 bases, leaving 10 bases between them. The CDR3 DNA reads TGTGCCACCAGCAGGACTAGTATTGATACGCAGTATTTT. It yields the protein CATSRTSIDTQYF.

The chain employs TRBV15 and TRBJ2-5, with TRBD2 matching 13 bases. The CDR3 spans 16 residues. The J segment lost 4 bases and the V segment lost 4 bases, leaving 6 bases of the junction unmatched. The germline gives CDR1 LNHNV, CDR2 YYDKDF (reference sequence). CDR3 DNA sequence: TGTGCCACCAGCAACCAAGGACTAGCGGGAGCAGAGACCCAGTACTTC. It codes for CATSNQGLAGAETQYF.

This chain uses TRBV27 with TRBJ2-3; D is perhaps TRBD2 (6 bases). Trimming took off 8 bases at V and 3 bases at J, with 12 bases between the two ends. The CDR3 covers 13 residues. The germline CDR1 and CDR2 sequences are MNHEY and SMNVEV (reference sequence). The CDR3 spells CASAHGGTDTQYF. The CDR3 bases are TGTGCCAGCGCCCATGGGGGGACAGATACGCAGTATTTT.

A word on this clonotype: Sequence at one end of the junction differs from germline and may be a read error. The rearrangement uses TRBV10-3 and TRBJ2-5, with D perhaps TRBD1 (5 bases). The germline V gene encodes CDR1 ENHRY and CDR2 SYGVKD. CDR3 length: 14 residues. CDR3: CAITNRAGQETQHF. CDR3 nucleotide sequence: TGTGCCATCACAAATCGGGCAGGGCAAGAGACCCAGCACTTC.

V is TRBV5-6 and J is TRBJ1-2; 10 positions agree with TRBD1. Germline CDR1 and CDR2: SGHDT and YYEEEE. V was clipped by 5 bases and J by 5 bases; unmatched bases: 6. This CDR3 contains 14 residues. The CDR3 sequence is CASSPEDRGYGYTF. In DNA form, the CDR3 reads TGTGCCAGCAGTCCCGAGGACAGGGGGTATGGCTACACCTTC.

This chain uses TRBV15 with TRBJ2-7; 9 nucleotides align to TRBD1. The CDR3 totals 15 residues. Germline loops: CDR1 LNHNV, CDR2 YYDKDF (reference sequence). Trimming removed 3 bases from V and 5 bases from J; junction bases left unmatched: 8. CDR3 nucleotide sequence: TGTGCCACCAGCAGCACCGGGACAGGGTCGAACGAGCAGTACTTC. It is translated as CATSSTGTGSNEQYF. Full variable domain (missing parts from reference TRBV15 and TRBJ2-7): DAMVIQNPRYQVTQFGKPVTLSCSQTLNHNVMYWYQQKSSQAPKLLFHYYDKDFNNEADTPDNFQSRRPNTSFCFLDIRSPGLGDTAMYLCATSSTGTGSNEQYFGPGTRLTVT.

J is TRBJ1-2 and V is TRBV6-5, with D perhaps TRBD1 (6 bases). Trimming removed 4 bases from V and 6 bases from J, with 9 bases in between. The CDR3 runs to 12 residues. Germline V gene sequence: CDR1 MNHEY, CDR2 SVGAGI. The CDR3 bases are TGTGCCAGCAGTTTCAGGGGAGATGGCTACACCTTC. It translates to CASSFRGDGYTF.

This clonotype showed up just once. The CDR3 sequence: CASSGGSYDEQYF. CDR3 sequence (DNA): TGTGCCAGCAGCGGCGGTAGTTACGACGAGCAGTACTTC. The V and J genes are TRBV9 and TRBJ2-7; D is unclear. The V end was cut by 3 bases, the J end by 5 bases, with 12 bases between. Per the germline V gene, CDR1 is SGDLS and CDR2 is YYNGEE. The CDR3 runs 13 residues.

The chain links TRBV29-1 to TRBJ2-1; weak D call: TRBD2 (5 bases). V lost 3 bases, J lost 0 bases, and 6 bases lay in between. This CDR3 spans 13 amino acids. Germline V gene data show CDR1 as SQVTM and CDR2 as ANQGSEA. The CDR3 DNA is TGCAGCGTTGAGGGGAGCTCCTACAATGAGCAGTTCTTC. Amino acid sequence: CSVEGSSYNEQFF.

CDR3 coding DNA: TGTGCCAGCAGTTCTCAGGGTGACGAGCAGTACTTC. It is translated as CASSSQGDEQYF. This sequence joins TRBV25-1 and TRBJ2-7; possibly TRBD1 for D (5 bases). V lost 5 bases, J lost 5 bases, and 10 bases lay in between. The CDR3 is 12 residues long. CDR1 is MGHDK, CDR2 SYGVNS, per germline.

The chain is built from TRBV20-1 and TRBJ2-3, with 13 bases that match TRBD2. The V gene's germline CDR1 is DFQATT and CDR2 SNEGSKA (reference sequence). The CDR3 runs to 17 residues. V was clipped by 5 bases and J by 4 bases; unmatched bases: 12. CDR3: CSAPLLTSGGDPDTQYF. The CDR3 nucleotides read TGCAGTGCTCCCCTCCTTACTAGCGGGGGGGACCCAGATACGCAGTATTTT.

This chain connects TRBV28 to TRBJ1-1; D unresolved. V was cut by 2 bases and J by 10 bases, with 8 bases left in between. This CDR3 region has 11 residues. Germline loops: CDR1 MDHEN, CDR2 SYDVKM. CDR3 amino acids: CASSLDEAAFF. Here the CDR3 DNA reads TGTGCCAGCAGTTTAGACGAGGCAGCTTTCTTT.

V and J are TRBV20-1 and TRBJ1-2; 8 nucleotides agree with TRBD1. This CDR3 spans 12 amino acids. With V trimmed by 6 bases and J by 8 bases, 8 bases remained unmatched. Per germline, CDR1 DFQATT and CDR2 SNEGSKA (reference sequence). The CDR3 loop reads CSATDRVKGYTF. The CDR3 bases are TGCAGTGCCACGGACAGGGTGAAAGGCTACACCTTC.

A note on this clonotype: The final CDR3 position lacks the conserved phenylalanine or tryptophan, pointing to a likely read error. The rearrangement links TRBV27 to TRBJ2-1; 7 bases are shared with TRBD1. J lost 3 bases, V lost 4 bases, and 0 bases had no gene match. Germline assignment: CDR1 MNHEY and CDR2 SMNVEV (reference sequence). The CDR3 has 13 residues. CDR3 protein: CASSWDSYNEQFL. CDR3 sequence (DNA): TGTGCCAGCAGTTGGGACAGCTACAATGAGCAGTTCCTC.

The chain combines TRBV30 with TRBJ2-2; 7 nucleotides line up with TRBD2. The CDR3 totals 12 residues. Looked up from germline, CDR1 is GTSNPN and CDR2 is SVGIG (reference sequence). Trimming took 2 bases from V and 8 from J; bases not matched to a gene: 2. In nucleotides, the CDR3 is TGTGCCTGGAGTAGCGGGGTGGGGGAGCTGTTTTTT. The encoded protein is CAWSSGVGELFF.